Listed below are T cell receptor beta chains from one sample, sequenced in a study of technical replicates of blood from a few donors. The protocol was immunoSEQ multiplex PCR, while the TCRdb copy is restricted to in-frame clones and leaves out a portion. In the table there are 98,000 or so clones, approximately 95% of which are singletons. The sequencing sample was made of T cells isolated from PBMCs. The receptors here all came from a human donor in good health. Both conserved end residues are trimmed from each CDR3. A D gene is named only where the DNA matches it firmly.

v_call d_call cdr3_aa
TRBV28 NA AIWGVYEQY
TRBV5-1 NA ASRAGAPDEQY
TRBV7-2 NA ASSTSYEQY
TRBV6-4 TRBD2 ASSATSGSYNEQF
TRBV19 NA ASTRQDNYGYT
TRBV7-3 TRBD2 ASSFGTSEVAGELF
TRBV7-9 NA ASSPGSLAF
TRBV12-5 TRBD1 ASGLTRTGVVSIYEQY
TRBV15 NA ATSRLPGNRANGYGYT
TRBV30 NA AWSGPDSSNQPQH
TRBV6-5 TRBD2 ASRASGGSTDTQY
TRBV7-9 TRBD1 ASSFPTATGGNEQY
TRBV7-6 TRBD1 ASSLGRGQGLNQETQY
TRBV19 TRBD1 ASSSGGRNTEAF
TRBV7-2 NA ASSLTAVDTQY
TRBV2 NA ASSERVTEGGYT
TRBV2 TRBD2 ARGLAGKKYTDTQY
TRBV6-1 NA ASRARGYNEQF
TRBV6-5 TRBD1 ASSLGQAGYGYT
TRBV6-5 TRBD1 ASTDRVYEQF
TRBV19 TRBD1 ASNLGQGANTGELF
TRBV18 TRBD2 ASSPKLAGSTDTQY